Presented here are 8 T cell receptor beta chains from one specimen sequenced in a study of monozygotic twins with inflammatory bowel disease. TCRdb re-called the 5' RACE reads and catalogs CDR3 proteins one per entry, DNA excluded. This sample's clone table lists some 170,000 distinct CDR3 sequences. The specimen sequenced was blood. The source of these receptors is a human donor with ulcerative colitis or Crohn's disease, or a healthy co-twin of an affected twin (not recorded which).

The rearrangement uses TRBV9 and TRBJ2-1; TCRdb proposes TRBD2, but this gene call is untestable without DNA. The CDR3 is 16 amino acids. Germline assignment: CDR1 SGDLS and CDR2 YYNGEE. CDR3 amino acids: CASSATSGRRRNEQFF.

This sequence joins TRBV5-4 and TRBJ2-7; TCRdb's assignment of TRBD1 cannot be checked, as there is no DNA. Germline CDR1 reads SGHNT; CDR2 reads YYREEE (reference sequence). CDR3 size: 17 residues. The CDR3 here is CASSNLKTGRDRGEQYF.

This chain joins TRBV6-1 and TRBJ2-5; with no DNA, the TCRdb D assignment of TRBD2 cannot be verified. Germline values: CDR1 MNHNS, CDR2 SASEGT. The CDR3 is made up of 14 amino acids. The CDR3 sequence is CASSKTSVEETQYF.

The chain joins TRBV5-1 to TRBJ2-7; TCRdb's D call of TRBD1 is untestable without DNA. Germline CDR1 is SGHRS and CDR2 is YFSETQ. The CDR3 runs to 14 residues. The CDR3 reads CASSLGQATYEQYF.

V usage is TRBV5-1 and J usage is TRBJ2-1. CDR3 size: 14 residues. Germline CDR1 is SGHRS and CDR2 is YFSETQ. CDR3 in amino acids: CASSLDNSFPEQFF.

The chain uses TRBV4-1 and TRBJ2-7; TCRdb's D call, TRBD1, is unchecked because there is no DNA. The CDR3 sequence is 14 residues long. Germline assignment: CDR1 MGHRA and CDR2 YSYEKL. The CDR3: CASSPSAGFYEQYF.

V and J are TRBV30 and TRBJ1-5; TCRdb's assignment of TRBD1 cannot be checked, as there is no DNA. From germline, CDR1 is GTSNPN and CDR2 SVGIG (reference sequence). CDR3 length: 13 amino acids. The CDR3 region is CAWSPTTVQPQHF.

V usage is TRBV19 and J usage is TRBJ2-2; no DNA is available, so the TRBD2 call from TCRdb remains unchecked. The CDR3 totals 17 residues. The germline V gene has CDR1 LNHDA and CDR2 SQIVND (reference sequence). CDR3 region: CASSTPASGGNSGELFF.